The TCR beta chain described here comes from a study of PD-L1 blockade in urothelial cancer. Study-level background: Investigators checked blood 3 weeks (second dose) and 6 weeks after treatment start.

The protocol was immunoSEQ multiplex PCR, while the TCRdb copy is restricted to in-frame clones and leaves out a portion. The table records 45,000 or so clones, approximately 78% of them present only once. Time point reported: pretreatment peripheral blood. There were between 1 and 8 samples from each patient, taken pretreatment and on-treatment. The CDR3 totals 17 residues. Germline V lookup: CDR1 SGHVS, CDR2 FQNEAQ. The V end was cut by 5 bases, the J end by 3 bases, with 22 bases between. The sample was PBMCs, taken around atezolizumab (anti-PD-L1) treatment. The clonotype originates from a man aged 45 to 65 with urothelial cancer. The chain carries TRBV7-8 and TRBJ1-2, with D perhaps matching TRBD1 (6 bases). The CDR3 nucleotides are TGTGCCAGCAGCCCGTCCGGACAGTCCCCAGGACACTATGGCTACACCTTC. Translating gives CASSPSGQSPGHYGYTF.